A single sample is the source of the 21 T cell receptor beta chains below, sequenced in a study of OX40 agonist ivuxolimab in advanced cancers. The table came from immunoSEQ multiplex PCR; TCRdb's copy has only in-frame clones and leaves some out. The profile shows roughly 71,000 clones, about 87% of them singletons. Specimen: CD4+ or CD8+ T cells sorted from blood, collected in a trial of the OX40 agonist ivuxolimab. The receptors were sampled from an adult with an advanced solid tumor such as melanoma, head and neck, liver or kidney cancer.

The CDR3 coding sequence is TGTGCCAGCAGCCCCACAGGGGCGCTAAATCAGCCCCAGCATTTT. This translates into CASSPTGALNQPQHF. The chain recombines TRBV7-2 with TRBJ1-5; 7 nucleotides line up with TRBD1. Germline assignment: CDR1 SGHTA and CDR2 FQGNSA. The CDR3 loop spans 15 amino acids. Unmatched junction bases numbered 8, after V lost 5 bases and J lost 4 bases. The whole variable domain, filled in from reference TRBV7-2 and TRBJ1-5, reads GAGVSQSPSNKVTEKGKDVELRCDPISGHTALYWYRQSLGQGLEFLIYFQGNSAPDKSGLPSDRFSAERTGGSVSTLTIQRTQQEDSAVYLCASSPTGALNQPQHFGDGTRLSIL.

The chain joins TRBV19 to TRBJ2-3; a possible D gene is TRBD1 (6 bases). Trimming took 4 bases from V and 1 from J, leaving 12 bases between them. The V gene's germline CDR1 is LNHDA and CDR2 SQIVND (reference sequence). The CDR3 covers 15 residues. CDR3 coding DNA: TGTGCCAGTAGTAGTGTAGCAGGGGGCACAGATACGCAGTATTTT. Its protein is CASSSVAGGTDTQYF.

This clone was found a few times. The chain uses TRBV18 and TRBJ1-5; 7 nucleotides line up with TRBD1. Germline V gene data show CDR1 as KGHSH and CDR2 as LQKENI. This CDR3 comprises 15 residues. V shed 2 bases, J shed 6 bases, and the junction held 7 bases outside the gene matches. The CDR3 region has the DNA TGTGCCAGCTCACCAGAACAGGGGTGGACTCAGCCCCAGCATTTT. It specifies CASSPEQGWTQPQHF. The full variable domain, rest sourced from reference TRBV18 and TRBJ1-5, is NAGVMQNPRHLVRRRGQEARLRCSPMKGHSHVYWYRQLPEEGLKFMVYLQKENIIDESGMPKERFSAEFPKEGPSILRIQQVVRGDSAAYFCASSPEQGWTQPQHFGDGTRLSIL.

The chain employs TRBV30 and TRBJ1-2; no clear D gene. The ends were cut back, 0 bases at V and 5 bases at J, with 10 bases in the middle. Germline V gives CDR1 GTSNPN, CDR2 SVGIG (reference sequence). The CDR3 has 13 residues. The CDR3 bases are TGTGCCTGGAGTGTAAATGCAGCATATGGCTACACCTTC. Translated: CAWSVNAAYGYTF. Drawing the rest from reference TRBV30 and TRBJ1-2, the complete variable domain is SQTIHQWPATLVQPVGSPLSLECTVEGTSNPNLYWYRQAAGRGLQLLFYSVGIGQISSEVPQNLSASRPQDRQFILSSKKLLLSDSGFYLCAWSVNAAYGYTFGSGTRLTVV.

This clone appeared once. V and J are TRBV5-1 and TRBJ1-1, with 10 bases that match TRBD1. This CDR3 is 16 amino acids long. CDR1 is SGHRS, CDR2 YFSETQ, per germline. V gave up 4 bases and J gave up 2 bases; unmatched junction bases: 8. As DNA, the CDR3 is TGCGCCAGCAGCAAACGGACAGGGGGAACCAACACTGAAGCTTTCTTT. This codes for CASSKRTGGTNTEAFF. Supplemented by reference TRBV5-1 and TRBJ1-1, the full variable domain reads KAGVTQTPRYLIKTRGQQVTLSCSPISGHRSVSWYQQTPGQGLQFLFEYFSETQRNKGNFPGRFSGRQFSNSRSEMNVSTLELGDSALYLCASSKRTGGTNTEAFFGQGTRLTVV.

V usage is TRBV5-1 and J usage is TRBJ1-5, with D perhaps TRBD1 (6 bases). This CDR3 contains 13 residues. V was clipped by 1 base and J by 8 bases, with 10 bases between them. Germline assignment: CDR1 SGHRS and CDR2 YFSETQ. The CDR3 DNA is TGCGCCAGCAGCTTGTTAGGGGGAGAGCCCCAGCATTTT. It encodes CASSLLGGEPQHF.

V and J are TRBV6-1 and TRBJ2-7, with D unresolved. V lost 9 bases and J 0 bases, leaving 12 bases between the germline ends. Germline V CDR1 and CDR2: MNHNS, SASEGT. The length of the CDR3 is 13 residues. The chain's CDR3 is CASDGGSSYEQYF. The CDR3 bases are TGTGCCAGTGACGGTGGTTCCTCCTACGAGCAGTACTTC.

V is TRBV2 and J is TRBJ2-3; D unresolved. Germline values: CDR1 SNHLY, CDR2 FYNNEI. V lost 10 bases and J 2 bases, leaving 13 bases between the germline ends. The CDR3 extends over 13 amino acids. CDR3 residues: CATKTFLTDTQYF. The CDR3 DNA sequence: TGTGCCACGAAGACATTCCTCACAGATACGCAGTATTTT.

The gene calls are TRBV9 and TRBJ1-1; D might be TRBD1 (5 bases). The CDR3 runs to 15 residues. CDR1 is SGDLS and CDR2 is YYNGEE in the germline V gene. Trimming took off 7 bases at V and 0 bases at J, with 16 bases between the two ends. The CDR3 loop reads CASGTDPDLNTEAFF. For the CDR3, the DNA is TGTGCCAGCGGGACTGATCCAGATTTGAACACTGAAGCTTTCTTT.

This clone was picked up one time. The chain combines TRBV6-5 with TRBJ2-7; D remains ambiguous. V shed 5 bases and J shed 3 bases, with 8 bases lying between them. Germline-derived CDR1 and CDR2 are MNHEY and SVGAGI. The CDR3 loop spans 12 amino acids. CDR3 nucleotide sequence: TGTGCCAGCAGTGCCAGCAGCTACGAGCAGTACTTC. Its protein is CASSASSYEQYF.

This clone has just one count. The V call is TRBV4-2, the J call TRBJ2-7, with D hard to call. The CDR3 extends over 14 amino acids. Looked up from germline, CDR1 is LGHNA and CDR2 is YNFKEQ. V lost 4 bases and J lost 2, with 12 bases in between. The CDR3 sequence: CASSPQLLPYEQYF. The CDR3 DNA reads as TGTGCCAGCAGCCCACAACTTCTCCCCTACGAGCAGTACTTC.

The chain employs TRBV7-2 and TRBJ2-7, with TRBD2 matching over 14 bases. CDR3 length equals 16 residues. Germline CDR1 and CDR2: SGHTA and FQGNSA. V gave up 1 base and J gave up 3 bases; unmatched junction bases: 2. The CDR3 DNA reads TGTGCCAGCAGCTTAGGGACTAGCGGGGGGAACTACGAGCAGTACTTC. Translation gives CASSLGTSGGNYEQYF.

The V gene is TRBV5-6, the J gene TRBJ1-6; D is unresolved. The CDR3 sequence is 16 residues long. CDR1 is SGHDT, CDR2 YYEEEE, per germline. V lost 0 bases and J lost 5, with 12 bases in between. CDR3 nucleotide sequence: TGTGCCAGCAGCTTGGGACTTGATCCGGATAATTCACCCCTCCACTTT. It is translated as CASSLGLDPDNSPLHF.

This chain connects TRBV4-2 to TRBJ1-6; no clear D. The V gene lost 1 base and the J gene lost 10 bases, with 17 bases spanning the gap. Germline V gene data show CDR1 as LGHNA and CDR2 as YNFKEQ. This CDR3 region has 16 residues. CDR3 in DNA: TGTGCCAGCAGCCAAGGGACGGACGCAAGTGGGTCACCCCTCCACTTT. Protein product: CASSQGTDASGSPLHF.

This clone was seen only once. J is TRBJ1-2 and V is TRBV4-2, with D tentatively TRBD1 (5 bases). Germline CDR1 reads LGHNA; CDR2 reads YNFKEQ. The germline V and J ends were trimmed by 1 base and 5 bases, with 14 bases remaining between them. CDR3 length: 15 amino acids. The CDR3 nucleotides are TGTGCCAGCAGCCAAGGAGGTCAGGGCCAGTATGGCTACACCTTC. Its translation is CASSQGGQGQYGYTF.

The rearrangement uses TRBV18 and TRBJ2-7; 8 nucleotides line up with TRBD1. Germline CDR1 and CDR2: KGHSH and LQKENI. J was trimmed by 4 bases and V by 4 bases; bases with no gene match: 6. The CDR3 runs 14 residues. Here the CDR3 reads CASSLQGAPYEQYF. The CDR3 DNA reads TGTGCCAGCTCACTTCAGGGGGCGCCTTACGAGCAGTACTTC. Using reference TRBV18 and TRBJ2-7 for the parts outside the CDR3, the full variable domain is NAGVMQNPRHLVRRRGQEARLRCSPMKGHSHVYWYRQLPEEGLKFMVYLQKENIIDESGMPKERFSAEFPKEGPSILRIQQVVRGDSAAYFCASSLQGAPYEQYFGPGTRLTVT.

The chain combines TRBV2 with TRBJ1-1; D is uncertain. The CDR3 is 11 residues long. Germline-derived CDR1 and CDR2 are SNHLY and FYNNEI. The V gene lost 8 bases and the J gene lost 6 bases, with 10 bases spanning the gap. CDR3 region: CASRPVAEAFF. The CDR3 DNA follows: TGTGCCAGCCGCCCAGTCGCTGAAGCTTTCTTT.

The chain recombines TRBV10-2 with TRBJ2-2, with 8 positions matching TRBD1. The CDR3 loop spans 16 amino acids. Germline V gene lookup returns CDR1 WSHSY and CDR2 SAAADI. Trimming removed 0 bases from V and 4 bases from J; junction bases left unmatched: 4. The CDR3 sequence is CASSESQGASTGELFF. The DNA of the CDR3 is TGCGCCAGCAGTGAGTCCCAGGGGGCCAGCACCGGGGAGCTGTTTTTT.

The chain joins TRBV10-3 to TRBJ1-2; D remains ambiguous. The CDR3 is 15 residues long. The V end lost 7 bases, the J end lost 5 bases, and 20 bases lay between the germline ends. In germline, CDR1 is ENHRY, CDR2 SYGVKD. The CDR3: CAITPSPAQNYGYTF. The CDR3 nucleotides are TGTGCCATCACCCCTTCGCCGGCGCAAAATTATGGCTACACCTTC.

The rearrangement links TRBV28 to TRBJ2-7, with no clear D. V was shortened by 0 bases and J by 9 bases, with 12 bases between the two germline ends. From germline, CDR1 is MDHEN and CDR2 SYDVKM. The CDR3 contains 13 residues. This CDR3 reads CASSLWAASGQYF. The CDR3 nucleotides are TGTGCCAGCAGTTTATGGGCGGCTTCTGGGCAGTACTTC.

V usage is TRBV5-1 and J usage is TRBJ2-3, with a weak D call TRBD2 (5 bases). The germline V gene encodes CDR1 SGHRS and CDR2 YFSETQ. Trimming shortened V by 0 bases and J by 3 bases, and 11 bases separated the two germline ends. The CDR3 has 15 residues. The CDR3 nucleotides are TGCGCCAGCAGCTTGGAAAGACGAGGGACAGATACGCAGTATTTT. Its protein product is CASSLERRGTDTQYF.